These 10 T cell receptor beta chains originate from one sample sequenced in a study of blood T cell repertoires in COVID-19. The repertoire was sequenced with immunoSEQ multiplex PCR; TCRdb's copy has only in-frame clones and lacks some. The sample contains around 100,000 clones, 80% of which appear only once. The source material was peripheral blood. These receptor sequences come from a man between 65 and 85 years old with active or convalescent COVID-19.

The chain recombines TRBV6-5 with TRBJ2-5; 12 bases match TRBD2. Per the germline V gene, CDR1 is MNHEY and CDR2 is SVGAGI. This CDR3 comprises 13 residues. The junction had 1 base not matched to a gene; V was cut back by 6 bases and J by 5 bases. The CDR3 DNA sequence: TGTGCCAGCAGGACTAGCGGGGGCGAGACCCAGTACTTC. It codes for CASRTSGGETQYF.

There are a few counts of this clone. The chain employs TRBV30 and TRBJ1-2; D is unresolved. The CDR3 consists of 13 residues. With 5 bases removed from V and 4 bases from J, the gap between germline ends came to 14 bases. CDR1 and CDR2 (germline): GTSNPN, SVGIG (reference sequence). In DNA form, the CDR3 reads TGTGCCTGGGGGTTGAGACAATCCTATGGCTACACCTTC. Translation: CAWGLRQSYGYTF.

Only a few counts were recorded for this clone. The chain is built from TRBV9 and TRBJ2-7; TRBD1 is a possible D gene (6 bases). V was trimmed by 4 bases and J by 3 bases, leaving 11 bases between them. The CDR3 is 13 residues long. The V gene's germline CDR1 is SGDLS and CDR2 YYNGEE. The chain's CDR3 is CASSPGQNYEQYF. The CDR3 nucleotides are TGTGCCAGCAGCCCTGGACAGAACTACGAGCAGTACTTC.

The V and J genes are TRBV10-3 and TRBJ1-6; 11 positions agree with TRBD1. CDR3 length: 14 residues. V dropped 9 bases and J dropped 7; count of bases not matched to a gene: 5. Germline CDR1 reads ENHRY; CDR2 reads SYGVKD. The CDR3 DNA sequence: TGTGCCATTCCGGGACAGGGGGAGAATTCACCCCTCCACTTT. It is translated as CAIPGQGENSPLHF.

This clone was observed once. The CDR3 DNA reads TGTGCCAGCTCACCAAGCCCGGGACAGGGCACCGGGGAGCTGTTTTTT. This codes for CASSPSPGQGTGELFF. This chain links TRBV18 with TRBJ2-2, with 9 bases lining up with TRBD1. From germline, CDR1 is KGHSH and CDR2 LQKENI. This CDR3 is built from 16 residues. V lost 2 bases and J lost 4; bases outside the gene matches: 5.

V gene TRBV12-3 or TRBV12-4 combines with J gene TRBJ2-7, with TRBD1 matching 7 bases. The CDR3 is made up of 12 amino acids. J lost 2 bases, V lost 7 bases, and 2 bases had no gene match. CDR3 loop: CASTQGAYEQYF. The CDR3 region has the DNA TGTGCCAGCACCCAGGGGGCCTACGAGCAGTACTTC.

This clone was observed once. The CDR3 spells CATSVQLAGTQYF. CDR3 coding DNA: TGTGCCACCAGTGTCCAACTAGCGGGTACGCAGTATTTT. V usage is TRBV24-1 and J usage is TRBJ2-3, with 9 bases identical to TRBD2. In germline, CDR1 is KGHDR, CDR2 SFDVKD. The J segment lost 8 bases and the V segment lost 5 bases, leaving 4 bases of the junction unmatched. This CDR3 is built from 13 residues.

The rearrangement links TRBV2 to TRBJ2-7, with a weak D call TRBD2 (5 bases). The V gene lost 6 bases and the J gene lost 0 bases, with 21 bases spanning the gap. CDR1 and CDR2 (germline): SNHLY, FYNNEI. The CDR3 runs to 17 residues. The CDR3 spells CASRDFPGGSSSYEQYF. The CDR3 nucleotides are TGTGCCAGCAGAGATTTCCCCGGCGGGTCCAGCTCCTACGAGCAGTACTTC.

The genes are TRBV9 and TRBJ1-1, with a possible D match to TRBD1 (5 bases). Germline CDR1 and CDR2: SGDLS and YYNGEE. CDR3 size: 14 residues. V lost 4 bases and J lost 5, with 15 bases in between. CDR3 residues: CASSPLLKGTEAFF. CDR3 DNA sequence: TGTGCCAGCAGCCCTCTTTTGAAGGGGACTGAAGCTTTCTTT.

The chain combines TRBV9 with TRBJ2-5; D is possibly TRBD1 (5 bases). This CDR3 spans 13 amino acids. Per the germline V gene, CDR1 is SGDLS and CDR2 is YYNGEE. V was cut by 3 bases and J by 4 bases, with 10 bases left in between. The CDR3 nucleotides are TGTGCCAGCAGCGGGGGCCGTCCAGAGACCCAGTACTTC. Its protein is CASSGGRPETQYF. Full variable domain (outside the CDR3, taken from reference TRBV9 and TRBJ2-5): DSGVTQTPKHLITATGQRVTLRCSPRSGDLSVYWYQQSLDQGLQFLIQYYNGEERAKGNILERFSAQQFPDLHSELNLSSLELGDSALYFCASSGGRPETQYFGPGTRLLVL.